Reported below is one TCR beta chain. The libraries of TRB cDNA were constructed through 5' RACE using UMI labels. TCRdb re-called the 5' RACE reads; one entry per CDR3 protein, DNA not given. The sample has 90,000 to 95,000 distinct CDR3 sequences, and its top ten clones hold around 1.5%. These data originate in a study of CXCR3-negative and CXCR3-positive naive CD8 T cells. CDR1 and CDR2 (germline): SQVTM, ANQGSEA. CDR3 size: 14 residues. The receptor was derived from a human donor in good health. Some clones in this sample may be carry-over from other donors' samples. The material sequenced was naive CXCR3- CD8+ T cells from blood. Stated subset: CD45RO-CCR7+CD27+CD95- naive CD8+ T cells lacking CXCR3 (TNR3-). The chain is built from TRBV29-1 and TRBJ1-4; with no DNA, the TCRdb D assignment of TRBD1 cannot be verified. The CDR3 region is CSALQGTTNEKLFF.